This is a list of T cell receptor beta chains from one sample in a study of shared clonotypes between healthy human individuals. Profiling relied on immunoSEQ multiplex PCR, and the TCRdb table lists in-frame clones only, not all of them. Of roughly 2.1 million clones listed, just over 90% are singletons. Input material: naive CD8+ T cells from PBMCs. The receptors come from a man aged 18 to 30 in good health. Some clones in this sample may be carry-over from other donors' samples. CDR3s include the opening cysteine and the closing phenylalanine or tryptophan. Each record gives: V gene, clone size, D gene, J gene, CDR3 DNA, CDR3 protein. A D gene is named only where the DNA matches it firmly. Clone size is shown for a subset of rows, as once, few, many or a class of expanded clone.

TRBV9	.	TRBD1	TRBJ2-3	TGTGCCAGCAGCGTAGTGGGACAGGGGCCAGATACGCAGTATTTT	CASSVVGQGPDTQYF
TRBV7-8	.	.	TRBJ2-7	TGTGCCAGCAGCCCCAGGGGCAGCTCCTACGAGCAGTACTTC	CASSPRGSSYEQYF
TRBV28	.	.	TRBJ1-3	TGTGCCAGCAGTTTTTATGGGGCTGGAAACACCATATATTTT	CASSFYGAGNTIYF
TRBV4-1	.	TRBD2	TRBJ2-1	TGCGCCAGCAGTCAGGGACTAGCGGGAAACGACAATGAGCAGTTCTTC	CASSQGLAGNDNEQFF
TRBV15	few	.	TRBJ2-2	TGTGCCACCAGCAGAGGGAGTGGGGAGCTGTTTTTT	CATSRGSGELFF
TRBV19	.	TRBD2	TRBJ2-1	TGTGCCAGTAGTATAGCTGAGCGGGAGTTTATTTTCGATGAGCAGTTCTTC	CASSIAEREFIFDEQFF
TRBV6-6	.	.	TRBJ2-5	TGTGCCAGCAGTTCTAACCTGGGTGGCCTGGAGACCCAGTACTTC	CASSSNLGGLETQYF
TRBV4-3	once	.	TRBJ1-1	TGCGCCAGCAGCTCTAAGGCATTTAGTCTATCCACTGAAGCTTTCTTT	CASSSKAFSLSTEAFF
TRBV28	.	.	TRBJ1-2	TGTGCCAGTCATTCCTCGGGGAGTCGCGGCTACACCTTC	CASHSSGSRGYTF
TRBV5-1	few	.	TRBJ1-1	TGCGCCAGCTGGGGGGCAGGGAACGAAGCTTTCTTT	CASWGAGNEAFF
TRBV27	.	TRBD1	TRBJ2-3	TGTGCCAGCAGTTGGACAGGGGGCATCCCAGATACGCAGTATTTT	CASSWTGGIPDTQYF
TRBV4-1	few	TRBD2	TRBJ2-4	TGCGCCAGCAGCCAAGACCCGGCCGTTCTAGCGGGAGCCAAAAACATTCAGTACTTC	CASSQDPAVLAGAKNIQYF
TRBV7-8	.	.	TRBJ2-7	TGTGCCAGCAGCTGGGGGGCCTCCTACGAGCAGTACTTC	CASSWGASYEQYF
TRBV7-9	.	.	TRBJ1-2	TGTGCCAGCAGCTGGGGCGGGGTGACTGGCTACACCTTC	CASSWGGVTGYTF
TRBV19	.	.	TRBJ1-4	TGTGCCAGTACCAACTGGGGGGCAGCGAATGAAAAACTGTTTTTT	CASTNWGAANEKLFF
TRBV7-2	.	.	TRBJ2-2	TGTGCCAGCAGCTTTACCGTAATAGCGGTTACCGGGGAGCTGTTTTTT	CASSFTVIAVTGELFF
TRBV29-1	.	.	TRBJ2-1	TGCAGCGTTGAAAAGAGGGACTACAATGAGCAGTTCTTC	CSVEKRDYNEQFF
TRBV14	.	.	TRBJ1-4	TGTGCCAGCAGCCAAGATTTTGACTCAGAGTGGAATGAAAAACTGTTTTTT	CASSQDFDSEWNEKLFF
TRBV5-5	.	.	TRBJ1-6	TGTGCCAGCAGCCTTAACCCGACGACAGCCTATAATTCACCCCTCCACTTT	CASSLNPTTAYNSPLHF
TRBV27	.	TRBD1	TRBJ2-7	TGTGCCAGCAGTAACAGGGGCCCCTACGAGCAGTACTTC	CASSNRGPYEQYF
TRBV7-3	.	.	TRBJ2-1	TGTGCCAGCAGCTTAAGTGGGAGGCCGAACAATGAGCAGTTCTTC	CASSLSGRPNNEQFF
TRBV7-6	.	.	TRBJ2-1	TGTGCCAGCAGCTTAGAGCTGGGAATTGCCTACAATGAGCAGTTCTTC	CASSLELGIAYNEQFF
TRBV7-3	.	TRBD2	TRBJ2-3	TGTGCCAGCAGCTTAACTCCTCGGACTAGTTACAATAATGGTAATACGCAGTATTTT	CASSLTPRTSYNNGNTQYF
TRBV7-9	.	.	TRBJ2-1	TGTGCCAGCAGCCCCTACATCAGTGCCGGCTCCTACAATGAGCAGTTCTTC	CASSPYISAGSYNEQFF
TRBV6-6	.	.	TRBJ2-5	TGTGCCAGCAAACAACTTCCCGCAGAGACCCAGTACTTC	CASKQLPAETQYF
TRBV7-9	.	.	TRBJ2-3	TGTGCCAGCAGTGGGAGGACAGATACGCAGTATTTT	CASSGRTDTQYF
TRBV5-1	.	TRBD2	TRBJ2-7	TGCGCCAGCAGCTTGGGGTTGACTAGCGGGAGGGCCTCCTACGAGCAGTACTTC	CASSLGLTSGRASYEQYF
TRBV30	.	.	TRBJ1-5	TGTGCCTGGAGTGTCGGGCAGGGGAGCCAGCCCCAGCATTTT	CAWSVGQGSQPQHF
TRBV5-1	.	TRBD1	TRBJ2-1	TGCGCCAGCAGCTTGGGGGACAGGGGGAATGAGCAGTTCTTC	CASSLGDRGNEQFF
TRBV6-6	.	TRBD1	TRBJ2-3	TGTGCCAGCAGTTACCCGGGACAGGGGACAGATACGCAGTATTTT	CASSYPGQGTDTQYF
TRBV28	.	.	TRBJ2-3	TGTGCCAGCACCCTCTTCCCCCCAGATACGCAGTATTTT	CASTLFPPDTQYF
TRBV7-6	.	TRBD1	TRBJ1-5	TGTGCCAGCAGCACAGAGACAGGGAATTTAAATCAGCCCCAGCATTTT	CASSTETGNLNQPQHF
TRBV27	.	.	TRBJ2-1	TGTGCCAGCAGTTTACTACTCGGACAAGCTTACAATGAGCAGTTCTTC	CASSLLLGQAYNEQFF
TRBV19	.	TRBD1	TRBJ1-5	TGTGCCAGTAGTATAGGGACAGGGGCTGAGATTTTGTGGGGCAATCAGCCCCAGCATTTT	CASSIGTGAEILWGNQPQHF
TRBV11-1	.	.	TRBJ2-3	TGTGCCAGCAGCGCGGGCCCAGATACGCAGTATTTT	CASSAGPDTQYF
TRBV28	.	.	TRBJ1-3	TGTGCCAGCAGTCTCCTAGGGGCTGGAAACACCATATATTTT	CASSLLGAGNTIYF
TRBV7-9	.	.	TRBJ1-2	TGTGCCAGCAGCTTAGCCCCTGACATAGGGGGGGTGAATGGCTACACCTTC	CASSLAPDIGGVNGYTF
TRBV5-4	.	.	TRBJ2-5	TGTGCCAGCAGCTTGGACAGGGGAGGCGAGACCCAGTACTTC	CASSLDRGGETQYF
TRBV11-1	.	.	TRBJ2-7	TGTGCCAGCAGCTTATCGGCGGGGGCGCTGAACGAGCAGTACTTC	CASSLSAGALNEQYF
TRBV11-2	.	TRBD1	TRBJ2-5	TGTGCCAGCAGCCACCGGACAGGGTGGGAGACCCAGTACTTC	CASSHRTGWETQYF
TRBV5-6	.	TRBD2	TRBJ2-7	TGTGCCAGCGGAGCGGGAGGGCGCGAGCAGTACTTC	CASGAGGREQYF
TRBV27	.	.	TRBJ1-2	TGTGCCAGCAGTTTGTTGACGGGAGCAGTTGGCTACACCTTC	CASSLLTGAVGYTF
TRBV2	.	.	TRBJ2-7	TGTGCCAGCCTTGGCCGACCAACCTACGAGCAGTACTTC	CASLGRPTYEQYF
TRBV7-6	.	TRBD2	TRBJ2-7	TGTGCCAGCAGCCCCCAGGGCGGGAGGGCCTACGAGCAGTACTTC	CASSPQGGRAYEQYF
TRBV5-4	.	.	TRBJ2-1	TGTGCCGGAGAAGAGGACGATGAGCAGTTCTTC	CAGEEDDEQFF
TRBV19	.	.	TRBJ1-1	TGTGCCAGTACCCCAATGAGGAACACTGAAGCTTTCTTT	CASTPMRNTEAFF
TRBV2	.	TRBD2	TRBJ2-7	TGTGCCAGCACAAGATGGGCTAGCGGGCTTTCCTACGAGCAGTACTTC	CASTRWASGLSYEQYF
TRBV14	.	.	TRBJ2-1	TGTGCCAGCAGCCAAGAGACTAGGAATGAGCAGTTCTTC	CASSQETRNEQFF
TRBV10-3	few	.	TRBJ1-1	TGTGCCATCAGGCCCCCTACAGGGAACACTGAAGCTTTCTTT	CAIRPPTGNTEAFF
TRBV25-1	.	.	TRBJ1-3	TGTGCCAGCAGTGAATATTCTTTCTCTGGAAACACCATATATTTT	CASSEYSFSGNTIYF
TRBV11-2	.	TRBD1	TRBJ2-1	TGTGCCAGCAGCCCCCGGACAGGGGGGATTTTGGATGAGCAGTTCTTC	CASSPRTGGILDEQFF
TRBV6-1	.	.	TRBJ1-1	TGTGCCAGCAGTCCCCGGGGGGGAGGATATGAAGCTTTCTTT	CASSPRGGGYEAFF
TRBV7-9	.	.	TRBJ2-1	TGTGCCAGCAGCTTAGTACAGTACAATGAGCAGTTCTTC	CASSLVQYNEQFF
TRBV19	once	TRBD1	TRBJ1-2	TGTGCCAGTCTTCCGGGAACGGACAGGGCTGGAGTCTATGGCTACACCTTC	CASLPGTDRAGVYGYTF
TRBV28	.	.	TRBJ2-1	TGTGCCAGCAGTTCGTCCAAGGCTAGTGAGTTCTTC	CASSSSKASEFF